This T cell receptor beta chain is from a study of T-cell reconstitution after alpha-beta-depleted transplantation in children. The TCRbeta library incorporated unique molecular identifiers. One entry per CDR3 protein, called by TCRdb with MiXCR from the PCR reads. Altogether hundreds of thousands of distinct CDR3 sequences are present, 10% to 15% being singletons, with the ten largest covering 2.2%. This sequence was found in a male patient younger than 18 who had a stem cell transplant for acute myeloid leukemia, so the T cells may come from the graft donor. Sequences were derived from PBMCs, mostly from graft donor cells, sampled 360 days after TCRalphabeta/CD19-depleted stem cell transplant.

The CDR3 DNA reads TGTGCCAGCAACCCCGTGACCCCGAACACCGGGGAGCTGTTTTTT. Encoded protein: CASNPVTPNTGELFF. V is TRBV28 and J is TRBJ2-2; no reliable D call. Germline CDR1 is MDHEN and CDR2 is SYDVKM. V gave up 7 bases and J gave up 0 bases, with 12 bases separating them. CDR3 size: 15 residues. Full variable domain (missing parts from reference TRBV28 and TRBJ2-2): DVKVTQSSRYLVKRTGEKVFLECVQDMDHENMFWYRQDPGLGLRLIYFSYDVKMKEKGDIPEGYSVSREKKERFSLILESASTNQTSMYLCASNPVTPNTGELFFGEGSRLTVL.